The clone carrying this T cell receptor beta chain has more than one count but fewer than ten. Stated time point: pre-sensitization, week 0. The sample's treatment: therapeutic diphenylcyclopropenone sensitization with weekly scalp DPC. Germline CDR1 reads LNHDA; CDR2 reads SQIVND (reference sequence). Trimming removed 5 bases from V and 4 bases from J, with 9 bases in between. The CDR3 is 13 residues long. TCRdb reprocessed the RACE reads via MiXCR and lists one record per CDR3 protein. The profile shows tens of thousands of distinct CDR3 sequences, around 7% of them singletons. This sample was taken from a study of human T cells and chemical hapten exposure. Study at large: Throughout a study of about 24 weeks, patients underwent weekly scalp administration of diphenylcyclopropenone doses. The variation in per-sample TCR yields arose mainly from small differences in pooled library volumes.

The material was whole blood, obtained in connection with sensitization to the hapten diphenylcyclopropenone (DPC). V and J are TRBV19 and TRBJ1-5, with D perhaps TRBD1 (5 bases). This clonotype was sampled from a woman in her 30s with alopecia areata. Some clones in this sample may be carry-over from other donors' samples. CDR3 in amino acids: CASSLRQNQPQHF. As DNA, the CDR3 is TGTGCCAGTAGTCTACGACAGAATCAGCCCCAGCATTTT.